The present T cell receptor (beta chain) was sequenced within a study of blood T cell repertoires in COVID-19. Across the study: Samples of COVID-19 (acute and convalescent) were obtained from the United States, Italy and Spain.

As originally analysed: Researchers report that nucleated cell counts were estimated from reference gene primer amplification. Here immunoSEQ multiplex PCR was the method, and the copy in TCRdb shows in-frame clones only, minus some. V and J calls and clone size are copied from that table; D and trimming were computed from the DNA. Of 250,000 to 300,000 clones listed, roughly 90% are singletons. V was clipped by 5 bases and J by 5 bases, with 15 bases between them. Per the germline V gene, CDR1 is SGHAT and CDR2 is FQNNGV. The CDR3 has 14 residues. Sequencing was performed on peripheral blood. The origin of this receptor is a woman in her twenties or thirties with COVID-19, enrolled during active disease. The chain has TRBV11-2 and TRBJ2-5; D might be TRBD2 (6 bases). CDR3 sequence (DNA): TGTGCCAGCAGCGCGGGACGGCCGTGGGAGACCCAGTACTTC. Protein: CASSAGRPWETQYF. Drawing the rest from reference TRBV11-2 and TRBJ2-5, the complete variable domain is EAGVAQSPRYKIIEKRQSVAFWCNPISGHATLYWYQQILGQGPKLLIQFQNNGVVDDSQLPKDRFSAERLKGVDSTLKIQPAKLEDSAVYLCASSAGRPWETQYFGPGTRLLVL.